This entry lists 18 T cell receptor beta chains sequenced from one sample in a study of T cell changes during pregnancy in multiple sclerosis. TCRdb's table, derived via immunoSEQ multiplex PCR, lists solely in-frame clones and lacks some. Of some 44,000 clones in the sample, 88% were seen once. This sample comprised CD4+ T cells from peripheral blood mononuclear cells, obtained in the second trimester of pregnancy. These receptors originate from a female donor with multiple sclerosis, enrolled in a pregnancy study.

The rearrangement links TRBV7-9 to TRBJ2-5; 11 bases match TRBD2. The CDR3 length is 15 residues. The ends lost 6 bases at V and 4 bases at J; junction bases unmatched: 7. The germline gives CDR1 SEHNR, CDR2 FQNEAQ (reference sequence). CDR3 DNA: TGTGCCAGCAGTACTAGCGGGAGAGTGGGAGAGACCCAGTACTTC. Its translation is CASSTSGRVGETQYF.

The CDR3 DNA follows: TGTGCCAGCAGCCGTAACTACAATGAGCAGTTCTTC. This gives the protein CASSRNYNEQFF. V and J are TRBV11-3 and TRBJ2-1; no reliable D call. CDR1 and CDR2 (germline): SGHNT, YENEEA. Trimming shortened V by 5 bases and J by 3 bases, and 5 bases separated the two germline ends. The CDR3 covers 12 residues.

In this sample, this clone turned up once. The rearrangement links TRBV18 to TRBJ2-7; no reliable D call. The germline gives CDR1 KGHSH, CDR2 LQKENI. Trimming removed 0 bases from V and 2 bases from J, with 8 bases in between. The CDR3 consists of 14 residues. CDR3 nucleotides: TGTGCCAGCTCACCACCCGTCCGGGCCTACGAGCAGTACTTC. Its translation is CASSPPVRAYEQYF.

The chain uses TRBV28 and TRBJ1-2; TRBD1 might be the D (6 bases). This CDR3 has 13 residues. Trimming removed 7 bases at V and 1 base at J, with 10 bases between. Germline values: CDR1 MDHEN, CDR2 SYDVKM. The CDR3 nucleotides are TGTGCCAGCATTGGACAGCATAACTATGGCTACACCTTC. It specifies CASIGQHNYGYTF.

The chain combines TRBV2 with TRBJ2-4; the match to TRBD2 covers 10 bases. CDR1 SNHLY and CDR2 FYNNEI come from the germline V gene. Unmatched junction bases numbered 7, after V lost 6 bases and J lost 2 bases. CDR3 length equals 16 residues. The CDR3 nucleotides read TGTGCCAGCAGGGCGTTAGCGGGAGGCTCCAAAAACATTCAGTACTTC. Translated, it gives CASRALAGGSKNIQYF.

CDR3 in amino acids: CASSLGQGATDTQYF. CDR3 bases: TGTGCCAGCAGCTTAGGACAGGGAGCCACAGATACGCAGTATTTT. The genes are TRBV7-2 and TRBJ2-3; 7 bases align to TRBD1. Germline V gene sequence: CDR1 SGHTA, CDR2 FQGNSA. The V segment lost 1 base and the J segment 2 bases; nucleotides outside the gene matches: 3. This CDR3 spans 15 amino acids.

V is TRBV4-2 and J is TRBJ2-1; D gene unclear. Trimming removed 1 base at V and 0 bases at J, with 10 bases between. This CDR3 spans 16 amino acids. Germline V CDR1 and CDR2: LGHNA, YNFKEQ. DNA of the CDR3: TGTGCCAGCAGCCAAGTCCCCCGGAGCTCCTACAATGAGCAGTTCTTC. It encodes CASSQVPRSSYNEQFF.

This sequence joins TRBV15 and TRBJ2-1; 11 bases match TRBD2. The CDR3 is 16 residues long. The J segment lost 1 base and the V segment lost 3 bases, leaving 2 bases of the junction unmatched. Germline CDR1 is LNHNV and CDR2 is YYDKDF (reference sequence). CDR3 coding DNA: TGTGCCACCAGCAGTACTAGCGGGAGTTCCTACAATGAGCAGTTCTTC. This encodes CATSSTSGSSYNEQFF.

V usage is TRBV6-1 and J usage is TRBJ2-1; 9 bases map to TRBD2. Unmatched junction bases numbered 8, after V lost 4 bases and J lost 7 bases. This CDR3 is 15 amino acids long. Germline CDR1 MNHNS, CDR2 SASEGT. This chain's CDR3 is CASSVNGGRGNEQFF. DNA of the CDR3: TGTGCCAGCAGTGTTAACGGCGGGAGGGGTAATGAGCAGTTCTTC.

V and J are TRBV7-6 and TRBJ2-3; 7 bases agree with TRBD2. V lost 0 bases, J lost 0 bases, and 6 bases stayed unmatched. CDR1 and CDR2 from the germline V gene are SGHVS and FNYEAQ. The CDR3 extends over 17 amino acids. CDR3: CASSLAIGSGSTDTQYF. CDR3 bases: TGTGCCAGCAGCTTAGCGATAGGTAGCGGGAGCACAGATACGCAGTATTTT.

The chain recombines TRBV13 with TRBJ2-5; D possibly corresponds to TRBD2 (6 bases). V was shortened by 2 bases and J by 1 base, with 11 bases between the two germline ends. The CDR3 is made up of 15 amino acids. Germline V lookup: CDR1 PRHDT, CDR2 FYEKMQ (reference sequence). The CDR3 loop reads CASSLRRGVQETQYF. The CDR3 nucleotides are TGTGCCAGCAGCTTAAGGAGGGGTGTCCAAGAGACCCAGTACTTC.

The chain has TRBV28 and TRBJ2-6; D may be TRBD1 (5 bases). The CDR3 sequence is 15 residues long. V shed 6 bases and J shed 4 bases, with 13 bases lying between them. Germline CDR1 is MDHEN and CDR2 is SYDVKM. The CDR3 bases are TGTGCCAGCAGCCCTGCAGGGTTCGGGGCCAACGTCCTGACTTTC. As protein: CASSPAGFGANVLTF.

This chain links TRBV7-8 with TRBJ2-7; 9 bases agree with TRBD2. CDR1 is SGHVS, CDR2 FQNEAQ, per germline. The trim removed 2 bases at V and 2 bases at J, leaving 4 bases unmatched. CDR3 length: 15 amino acids. For the CDR3, the DNA is TGTGCCAGCAGCTTAAAGGCTAGCGGGGCCTACGAGCAGTACTTC. Translation gives CASSLKASGAYEQYF.

The chain is built from TRBV10-3 and TRBJ2-7, with 10 bases aligning to TRBD2. Unmatched junction bases numbered 8, after V lost 6 bases and J lost 6 bases. The CDR3 covers 14 residues. Germline-derived CDR1 and CDR2 are ENHRY and SYGVKD. In DNA, the CDR3 is TGTGCCATCAGCCCCACTAGCGGGATGGCCGAGCAGTACTTC. Encoded protein: CAISPTSGMAEQYF.

Points on this clone: This CDR3 is also generated by other DNA sequences in the sample. The rearrangement uses TRBV11-2 and TRBJ1-4; 8 bases map to TRBD1. The trim removed 5 bases at V and 7 bases at J, leaving 3 bases unmatched. Germline CDR1 SGHAT, CDR2 FQNNGV. This CDR3 is 13 amino acids long. DNA for the CDR3: TGTGCCAGCAGCCTCGACAGGGGTGAAAAACTGTTTTTT. This translates into CASSLDRGEKLFF.

This rearrangement joins TRBV2 to TRBJ2-4; D gene unclear. V was trimmed by 2 bases and J by 5 bases, leaving 10 bases between them. Germline V lookup: CDR1 SNHLY, CDR2 FYNNEI. CDR3 size: 14 residues. DNA of the CDR3: TGTGCCAGCAGTGAAAGACTTGGAGAAAACATTCAGTACTTC. It translates to CASSERLGENIQYF.

V gene TRBV27 combines with J gene TRBJ2-3; the match to TRBD2 covers 8 bases. The germline V gene encodes CDR1 MNHEY and CDR2 SMNVEV (reference sequence). The CDR3 has 17 residues. Losses at the gene ends were 6 bases for V and 0 bases for J; bases not matched to a gene: 11. The CDR3 DNA reads as TGTGCCAGCAGCTACTCCGGGACTAGACCCAGCACAGATACGCAGTATTTT. Its translation: CASSYSGTRPSTDTQYF.

The chain recombines TRBV9 with TRBJ2-3, with a possible D match to TRBD2 (6 bases). The germline V and J ends were trimmed by 1 base and 0 bases, with 9 bases remaining between them. CDR3 length: 15 amino acids. In germline, CDR1 is SGDLS, CDR2 YYNGEE. In nucleotides, the CDR3 is TGTGCCAGCAGCGTATACGGGGGAAGCACAGATACGCAGTATTTT. Residues: CASSVYGGSTDTQYF.